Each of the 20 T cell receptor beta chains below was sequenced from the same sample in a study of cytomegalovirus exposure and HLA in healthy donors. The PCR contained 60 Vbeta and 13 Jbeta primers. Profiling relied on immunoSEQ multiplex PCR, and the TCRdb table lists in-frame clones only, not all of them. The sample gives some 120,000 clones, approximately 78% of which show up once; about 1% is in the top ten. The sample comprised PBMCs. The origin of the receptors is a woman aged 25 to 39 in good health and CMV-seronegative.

CDR3 residues: CASSPLGQGGFEQYF. In DNA form, the CDR3 reads TGTGCCAGCAGCCCCCTAGGACAGGGGGGATTCGAGCAGTACTTC. The chain recombines TRBV5-5 with TRBJ2-7; 10 bases fit TRBD1. CDR1 and CDR2 (germline): SGHKS, YYEKEE (reference sequence). The CDR3 contains 15 residues. V lost 4 bases and J lost 6; bases outside the gene matches: 10.

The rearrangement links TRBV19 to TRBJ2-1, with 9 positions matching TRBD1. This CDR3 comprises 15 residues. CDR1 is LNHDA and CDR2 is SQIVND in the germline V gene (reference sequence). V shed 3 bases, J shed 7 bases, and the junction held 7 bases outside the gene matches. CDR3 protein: CASSIRGTGRNEQFF. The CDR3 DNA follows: TGTGCCAGTAGTATCCGAGGGACAGGGAGGAATGAGCAGTTCTTC.

The CDR3 is CASSEPGQGFGYTF. DNA for the CDR3: TGTGCCAGCAGTGAACCCGGACAGGGGTTCGGCTACACCTTC. The chain is built from TRBV25-1 and TRBJ1-2; 9 bases align to TRBD1. Looked up from germline, CDR1 is MGHDK and CDR2 is SYGVNS. The trim removed 2 bases at V and 8 bases at J, leaving 6 bases unmatched. The CDR3 loop spans 14 amino acids.

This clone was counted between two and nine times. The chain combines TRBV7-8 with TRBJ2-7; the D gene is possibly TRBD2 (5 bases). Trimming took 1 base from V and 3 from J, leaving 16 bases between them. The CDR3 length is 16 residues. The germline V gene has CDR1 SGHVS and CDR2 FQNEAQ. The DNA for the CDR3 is TGTGCCAGCAGCTTAGTATCGGGTCTAGCTAGCTACGAGCAGTACTTC. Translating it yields CASSLVSGLASYEQYF.

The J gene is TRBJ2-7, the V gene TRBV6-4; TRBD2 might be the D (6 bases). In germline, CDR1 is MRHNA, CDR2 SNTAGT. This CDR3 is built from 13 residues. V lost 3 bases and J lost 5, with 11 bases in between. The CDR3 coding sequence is TGTGCCAGCAGTGAATTGGCGGGGAACGAGCAGTACTTC. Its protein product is CASSELAGNEQYF.

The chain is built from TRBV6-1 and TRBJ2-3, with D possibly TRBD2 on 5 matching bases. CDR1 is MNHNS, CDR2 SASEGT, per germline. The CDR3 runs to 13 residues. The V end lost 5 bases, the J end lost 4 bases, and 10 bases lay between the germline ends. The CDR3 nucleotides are TGTGCCAGCAGTTCCAACGGGGCAGATACGCAGTATTTT. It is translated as CASSSNGADTQYF.

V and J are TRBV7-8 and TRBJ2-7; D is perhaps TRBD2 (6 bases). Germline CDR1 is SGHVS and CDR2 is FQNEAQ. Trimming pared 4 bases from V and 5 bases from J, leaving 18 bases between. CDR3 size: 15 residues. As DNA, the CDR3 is TGTGCCAGCAGCTCGTTCCGGGGGAAAGGACACGAGCAGTACTTC. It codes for CASSSFRGKGHEQYF.

The CDR3 sequence is CASRRTGPGETQYF. In DNA form, the CDR3 reads TGTGCCAGCAGAAGGACAGGACCAGGAGAGACCCAGTACTTC. The V and J genes are TRBV7-9 and TRBJ2-5; TRBD1 matches 7 bases. Losses at the gene ends were 6 bases for V and 4 bases for J; bases not matched to a gene: 8. The CDR3 is 14 amino acids. Germline V lookup: CDR1 SEHNR, CDR2 FQNEAQ (reference sequence).

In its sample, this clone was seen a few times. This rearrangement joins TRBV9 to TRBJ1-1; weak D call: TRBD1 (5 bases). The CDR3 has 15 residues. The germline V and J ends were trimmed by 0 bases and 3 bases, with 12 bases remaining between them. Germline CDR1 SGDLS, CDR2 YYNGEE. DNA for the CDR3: TGTGCCAGCAGCGTAGAGGGCACAGGAGACACTGAAGCTTTCTTT. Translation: CASSVEGTGDTEAFF. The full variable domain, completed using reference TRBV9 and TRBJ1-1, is DSGVTQTPKHLITATGQRVTLRCSPRSGDLSVYWYQQSLDQGLQFLIQYYNGEERAKGNILERFSAQQFPDLHSELNLSSLELGDSALYFCASSVEGTGDTEAFFGQGTRLTVV.

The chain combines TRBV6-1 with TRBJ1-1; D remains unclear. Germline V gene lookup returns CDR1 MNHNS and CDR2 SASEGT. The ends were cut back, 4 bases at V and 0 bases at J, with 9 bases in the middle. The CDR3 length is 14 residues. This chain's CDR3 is CASSVRLLNTEAFF. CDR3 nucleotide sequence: TGTGCCAGCAGTGTTCGTCTACTGAACACTGAAGCTTTCTTT.

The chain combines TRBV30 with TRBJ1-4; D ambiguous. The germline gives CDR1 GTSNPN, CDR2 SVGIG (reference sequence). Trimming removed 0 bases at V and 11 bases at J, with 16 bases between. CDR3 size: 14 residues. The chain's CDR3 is CAWSVQVGPSKLFF. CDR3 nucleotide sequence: TGTGCCTGGAGTGTACAAGTGGGCCCCTCGAAACTGTTTTTT.

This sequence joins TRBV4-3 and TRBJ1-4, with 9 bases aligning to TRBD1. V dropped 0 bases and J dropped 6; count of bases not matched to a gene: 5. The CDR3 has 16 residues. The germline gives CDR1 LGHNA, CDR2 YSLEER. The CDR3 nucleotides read TGCGCCAGCAGCCAAGATTACAGGGGGCGGGATGAAAAACTGTTTTTT. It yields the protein CASSQDYRGRDEKLFF.

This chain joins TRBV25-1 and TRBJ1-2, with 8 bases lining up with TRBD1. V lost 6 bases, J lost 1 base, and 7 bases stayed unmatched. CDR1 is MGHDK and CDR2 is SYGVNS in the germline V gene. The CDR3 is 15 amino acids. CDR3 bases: TGTGCCAGCAGCACAATACAGGGGGTTAACTATGGCTACACCTTC. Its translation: CASSTIQGVNYGYTF.

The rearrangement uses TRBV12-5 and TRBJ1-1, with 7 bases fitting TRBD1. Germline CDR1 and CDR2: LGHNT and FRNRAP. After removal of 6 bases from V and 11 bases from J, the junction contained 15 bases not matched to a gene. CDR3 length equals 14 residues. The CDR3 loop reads CASGPAGTARHAFF. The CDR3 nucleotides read TGTGCTAGTGGACCCGCCGGGACAGCGAGGCACGCTTTCTTT. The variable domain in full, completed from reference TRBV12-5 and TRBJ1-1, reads DARVTQTPRHKVTEMGQEVTMRCQPILGHNTVFWYRQTMMQGLELLAYFRNRAPLDDSGMPKDRFSAEMPDATLATLKIQPSEPRDSAVYFCASGPAGTARHAFFGQGTRLTVV.

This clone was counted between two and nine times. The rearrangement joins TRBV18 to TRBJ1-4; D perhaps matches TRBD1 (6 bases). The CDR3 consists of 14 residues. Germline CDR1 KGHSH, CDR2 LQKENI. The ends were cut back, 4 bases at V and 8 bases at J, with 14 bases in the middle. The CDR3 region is CASSRPGTKEKLFF. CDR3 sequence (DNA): TGTGCCAGCTCACGACCCGGGACAAAGGAAAAACTGTTTTTT.

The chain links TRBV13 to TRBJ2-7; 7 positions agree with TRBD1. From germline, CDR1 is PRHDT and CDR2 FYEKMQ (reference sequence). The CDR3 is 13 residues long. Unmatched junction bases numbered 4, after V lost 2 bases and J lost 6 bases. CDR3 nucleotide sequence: TGTGCCAGCAGCTTACGGACAGGCCGCGAGCAGTACTTC. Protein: CASSLRTGREQYF.

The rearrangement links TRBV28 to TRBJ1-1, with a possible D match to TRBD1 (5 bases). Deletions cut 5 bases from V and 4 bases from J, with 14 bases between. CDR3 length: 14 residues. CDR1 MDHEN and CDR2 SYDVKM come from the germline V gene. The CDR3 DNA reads TGTGCCAGCAGTCTGGGGACTATACTCACTGAAGCTTTCTTT. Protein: CASSLGTILTEAFF.

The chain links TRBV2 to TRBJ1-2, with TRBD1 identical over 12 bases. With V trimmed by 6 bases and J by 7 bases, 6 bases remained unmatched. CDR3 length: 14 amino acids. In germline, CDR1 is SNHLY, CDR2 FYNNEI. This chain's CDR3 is CASRAGQGAAGYTF. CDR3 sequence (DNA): TGTGCCAGCAGAGCGGGACAGGGGGCGGCTGGCTACACCTTC.

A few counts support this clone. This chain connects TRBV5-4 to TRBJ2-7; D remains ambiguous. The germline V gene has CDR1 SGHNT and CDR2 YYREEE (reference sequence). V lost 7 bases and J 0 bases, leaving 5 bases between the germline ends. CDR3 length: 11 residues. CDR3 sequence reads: CASSSSYEQYF. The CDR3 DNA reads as TGTGCCAGCTCGTCCTCCTACGAGCAGTACTTC.

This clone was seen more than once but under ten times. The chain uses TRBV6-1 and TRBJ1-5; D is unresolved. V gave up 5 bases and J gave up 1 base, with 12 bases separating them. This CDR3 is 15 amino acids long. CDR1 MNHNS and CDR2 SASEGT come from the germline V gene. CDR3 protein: CASSIQPVSNQPQHF. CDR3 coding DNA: TGTGCCAGCAGTATCCAACCGGTAAGCAATCAGCCCCAGCATTTT.